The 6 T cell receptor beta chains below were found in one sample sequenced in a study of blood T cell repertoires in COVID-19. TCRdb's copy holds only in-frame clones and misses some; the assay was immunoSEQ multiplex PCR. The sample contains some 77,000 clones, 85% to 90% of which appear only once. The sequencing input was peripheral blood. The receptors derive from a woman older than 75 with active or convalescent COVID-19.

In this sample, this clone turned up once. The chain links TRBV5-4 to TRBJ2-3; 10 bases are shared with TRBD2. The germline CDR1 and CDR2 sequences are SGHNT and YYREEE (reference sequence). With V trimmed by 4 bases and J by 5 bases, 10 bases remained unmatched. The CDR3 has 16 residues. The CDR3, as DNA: TGTGCCAGCAGCCGATATCTAGCGGGAGTGGGAGATACGCAGTATTTT. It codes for CASSRYLAGVGDTQYF.

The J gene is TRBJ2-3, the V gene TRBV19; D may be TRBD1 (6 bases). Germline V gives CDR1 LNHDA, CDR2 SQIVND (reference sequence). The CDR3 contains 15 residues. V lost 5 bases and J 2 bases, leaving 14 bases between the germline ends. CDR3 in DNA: TGTGCCAGTAGTTCCCGGGACAAGATCACAGATACGCAGTATTTT. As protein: CASSSRDKITDTQYF.

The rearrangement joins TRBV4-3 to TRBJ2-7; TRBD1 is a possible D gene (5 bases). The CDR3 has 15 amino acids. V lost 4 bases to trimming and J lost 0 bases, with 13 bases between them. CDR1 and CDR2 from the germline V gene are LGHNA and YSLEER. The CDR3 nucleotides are TGCGCCAGCAGCCTAGGGGCTTTTAGCTCCTACGAGCAGTACTTC. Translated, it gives CASSLGAFSSYEQYF.

CDR3 nucleotide sequence: TGTGCCAGTAGCCAGGGTAGCGGGAGTGGCTCCCTTCAAGAGACCCAGTACTTC. Its translation: CASSQGSGSGSLQETQYF. The V gene is TRBV19, the J gene TRBJ2-5; TRBD2 matches 9 bases. The CDR3 has 18 amino acids. Unmatched junction bases numbered 16, after V lost 6 bases and J lost 2 bases. Germline V gene data show CDR1 as LNHDA and CDR2 as SQIVND (reference sequence).

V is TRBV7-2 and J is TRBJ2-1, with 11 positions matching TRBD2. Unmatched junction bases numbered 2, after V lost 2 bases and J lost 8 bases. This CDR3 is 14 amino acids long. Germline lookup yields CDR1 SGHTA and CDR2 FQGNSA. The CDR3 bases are TGTGCCAGCAGCTTACGACTAGCGGGATATGAGCAGTTCTTC. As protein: CASSLRLAGYEQFF.

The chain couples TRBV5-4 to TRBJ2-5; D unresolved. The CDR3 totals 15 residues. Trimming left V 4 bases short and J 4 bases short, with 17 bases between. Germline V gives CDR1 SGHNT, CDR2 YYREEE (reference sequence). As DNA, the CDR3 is TGTGCCAGCAGCCTGGCGCCCGCGGCAAGAGAGACCCAGTACTTC. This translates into CASSLAPAARETQYF.